The clone carrying this T cell receptor beta chain was seen more than once but under ten times. Its specificity is not known. The lymph nodes were axillary draining lymph nodes from breast cancer patients. One entry per CDR3 protein, called by TCRdb with MiXCR from the multiplex PCR reads. The sample has approximately 120,000 distinct CDR3 sequences, approximately 22% seen once. The data derive from a study of breast tumors, draining lymph nodes, adjacent tissues. The CDR3 has 15 residues. Germline V lookup: CDR1 SGHTA, CDR2 FQGNSA. V gave up 1 base and J gave up 1 base, with 5 bases separating them. Study-wide findings and caveats: Compared with basal-like, luminal-like tumors shared significantly more repertoire with nontumor tissue.

The sequenced material came from axillary lymph node tissue. This sequence was found in a female donor with breast cancer. Some clones in this sample may be carry-over from other donors' samples. V is TRBV7-2 and J is TRBJ2-6; the D is unclear. Here the CDR3 reads CASSLVRSGANVLTF. In DNA, the CDR3 is TGTGCCAGCAGCTTAGTTAGGTCTGGGGCCAACGTCCTGACTTTC.